This T cell receptor beta chain was sequenced for a study of control samples from healthy donors and cancer patients. Trimming stripped 1 base from V and 1 base from J, with 22 bases between. The CDR3 runs to 19 residues. Using immunoSEQ multiplex PCR, the repertoire was profiled, and TCRdb retains in-frame clones only, with some absent. The repertoire holds about 18,000 clones, with 80% to 90% as singletons. The sample comprised PBMCs. The chain is built from TRBV6-7 and TRBJ1-1; D might be TRBD1 (5 bases). TRBV6-7 is an ORF for which the function is uncertain. This receptor was identified in a woman aged 70 to 79 with lung cancer. In nucleotides, the CDR3 is TGTGCCAGCAGTTACTTCGAGGACACGAGGGGATTCGAGAACACTGAAGCTTTCTTT. This sequence encodes CASSYFEDTRGFENTEAFF.